What follows is one T cell receptor beta chain and its context. Its specificity is unknown. Only in-frame clones appear in the TCRdb table, and some are missing; sequencing was by immunoSEQ multiplex PCR. In the table there are about 7,000 clones, about 70% of which are singletons. V was trimmed by 0 bases and J by 5 bases, leaving 13 bases between them. The CDR3 is 15 amino acids. Germline CDR1 is LGHNA and CDR2 is YSLEER. This sample was taken from a study of tumor-infiltrating lymphocytes in localized non-small cell lung cancer. Study context: Patients included smokers and never-smokers with various histologies, some sampled after neoadjuvant chemotherapy.

Findings and caveats of the study: Compared with uninvolved lung, tumors showed higher T cell infiltration by TCRbeta sequencing. Only some patients had TCR sequencing, depending on available tissue. Each assay used a separate piece of the same tissue.

This clonotype originated in a human donor with non-small cell lung cancer. What was sequenced was uninvolved lung tissue not adjacent to the tumor. The genes are TRBV4-3 and TRBJ2-5; D is perhaps TRBD2 (5 bases). Here the CDR3 DNA reads TGCGCCAGCAGCCAAGATCTTAATGAGCGGGAGACCCAGTACTTC. Translation: CASSQDLNERETQYF.